This TCR beta chain was captured in a study of blood T cell repertoires in COVID-19. The overall study: Some COVID-19 samples were acute and others convalescent; all came from the United States, Italy and Spain. Sources were T cells, B-cell-depleted T cells, or PBMCs; the material itself was cDNA or gDNA.

There are 16 residues in the CDR3. The germline CDR1 and CDR2 sequences are KGHDR and SFDVKD. V trimming: 5 bases; J trimming: 1 base; junction bases outside the gene matches: 5. Authors' methods: Estimates of nucleated cell counts were drawn from the amplification of reference gene primers. Here immunoSEQ multiplex PCR was the method, and the copy in TCRdb shows in-frame clones only, minus some. V, J and clone size were drawn from that table, and D and trimming were deduced from the DNA. The table lists 200,000 to 300,000 clones, 80% to 90% of them singletons. J is TRBJ1-5 and V is TRBV24-1; 9 positions agree with TRBD1. Specimen: peripheral blood. This TCR came from a woman in her thirties or forties with acute or convalescent COVID-19. The CDR3 sequence: CATSAGTGTSNQPQHF. As DNA, the CDR3 is TGTGCCACCAGTGCCGGGACAGGGACGAGCAATCAGCCCCAGCATTTT.